This T cell receptor (beta chain) emerged from a study of T cell responses to AZD1222 COVID-19 vaccine. Study results and caveats: The study found vaccine-associated CD4 TCRs spanning spike, dominant at 160-218 and 743-854. Sampling that yielded the repertoires occurred only after the peak T cell response.

Assay used: immunoSEQ multiplex PCR; TCRdb lists only in-frame clones, some missing. In the table there are over 150,000 clones, around 89% of which are singletons. This CDR3 comprises 13 residues. Per the germline V gene, CDR1 is SGHKS and CDR2 is YYEKEE (reference sequence). Trimming removed 4 bases from V and 7 bases from J, with 15 bases in between. As regards this clone: Its antigen is unidentified.

The sequence came from an adult who received the AZD1222 COVID-19 vaccine. The source was peripheral blood, collected 28 days after the second AZD1222 dose. The J gene is TRBJ2-7, the V gene TRBV5-5; either TRBD1 or TRBD2 may supply D (6 bases each). The CDR3 DNA follows: TGTGCCAGCAGCCCGAGGGGGGCGGGGGAGCAGTACTTC. Its translation is CASSPRGAGEQYF.